The next 10 T cell receptor beta chains were all read from a single sample in a study of metastatic and nonmetastatic thyroid tumors. None of the patients had undergone any treatment ahead of thyroid surgery. MiXCR re-clonotyped the PCR reads for TCRdb. The sample holds roughly 44,000 clones, approximately 25% seen once. What was sequenced was tumor tissue. These receptor sequences come from a female donor with papillary thyroid cancer or a benign thyroid nodule (not recorded which). Some clones in this sample may be carry-over from other donors' samples.

The V call is TRBV6-5, the J call TRBJ1-4; possible D gene TRBD1, 5 bases. CDR1 is MNHEY, CDR2 SVGAGI, per germline. This CDR3 has 13 residues. Trimming removed 0 bases at V and 15 bases at J, with 14 bases between. DNA of the CDR3: TGTGCCAGCAGTTACTCGCCGACAGAATCGGTGTTTTTT. As protein: CASSYSPTESVFF.

This clone was seen ten or more times. The V gene is TRBV20-1, the J gene TRBJ1-5, with TRBD1 matching 7 bases. The CDR3 runs 14 residues. CDR1 and CDR2 from the germline V gene are DFQATT and SNEGSKA (reference sequence). J gave up 0 bases and V 4 bases, and 3 bases lay outside the gene matches. The CDR3 DNA follows: TGCAGTGCTACCGACAGGGTTAGCAATCAGCCCCAGCATTTT. This gives the protein CSATDRVSNQPQHF.

This clone came up many times. The chain recombines TRBV16 with TRBJ2-3, with 13 nucleotides matching TRBD2. The germline V gene has CDR1 KGHSY and CDR2 FQNENV. This CDR3 has 17 amino acids. V lost 0 bases and J lost 4; bases outside the gene matches: 4. The CDR3 DNA follows: TGTGCCAGCAGCCAATCATGGACTAGCGGGGGCCCAGATACGCAGTATTTT. Its translation is CASSQSWTSGGPDTQYF.

In this sample, this clone turned up many times. This could be a read error, since a much larger clone is one nucleotide away. The chain joins TRBV12-3 or TRBV12-4 to TRBJ2-3, with a possible D match to TRBD2 (5 bases). The CDR3 spans 13 residues. CDR3 protein: CASSFDYTDTRYF. The CDR3 nucleotides are TGTGCCAGCAGTTTTGACTACACAGATACGCGGTATTTT.

In this sample, this clone turned up many times. The chain employs TRBV19 and TRBJ1-2; weak D call: TRBD1 (6 bases). CDR3 length: 14 amino acids. Trimming cost V 6 bases and J 0 bases, with 11 bases left between them. Germline values: CDR1 LNHDA, CDR2 SQIVND (reference sequence). CDR3 DNA sequence: TGTGCCAGTAGGGGGGCCCGGGCTAACTATGGCTACACCTTC. Protein: CASRGARANYGYTF.

This clone was counted many times. V and J are TRBV12-3 or TRBV12-4 and TRBJ2-1; D is undetermined. V was clipped by 6 bases and J by 5 bases, with 17 bases between them. This CDR3 has 15 residues. CDR3 coding DNA: TGTGCCAGCAGCCTACCAACCGGTGACAACAATGAGCAGTTCTTC. Translation: CASSLPTGDNNEQFF.

The J gene is TRBJ2-7, the V gene TRBV20-1; 7 nucleotides line up with TRBD1. The V gene end was trimmed by 6 bases and the J gene end by 0 bases; junction bases not matched to a gene: 11. Looked up from germline, CDR1 is DFQATT and CDR2 is SNEGSKA (reference sequence). The CDR3 sequence is 15 residues long. CDR3 nucleotides: TGCAGTGCCCCCCGACAGGGATCGATCTCCTACGAGCAGTACTTC. Protein product: CSAPRQGSISYEQYF.

V and J are TRBV5-5 and TRBJ2-7; 8 positions match TRBD1. Per the germline V gene, CDR1 is SGHKS and CDR2 is YYEKEE (reference sequence). The CDR3 covers 15 residues. V shed 4 bases, J shed 2 bases, and the junction held 8 bases outside the gene matches. CDR3 sequence (DNA): TGTGCCAGCAGCCTCGCCGGGACAGGCGCCTACGAGCAGTACTTC. As protein: CASSLAGTGAYEQYF.

This clone was picked up many times. The chain recombines TRBV7-6 with TRBJ1-2; 8 bases agree with TRBD1. After removal of 5 bases from V and 5 bases from J, the junction contained 4 bases not matched to a gene. The CDR3 spans 13 residues. Germline values: CDR1 SGHVS, CDR2 FNYEAQ. As DNA, the CDR3 is TGTGCCAGCAGCCAGCGACAGGGGTATGGCTACACCTTC. It yields the protein CASSQRQGYGYTF.

The CDR3 DNA is TGCGCCAGCAGCTTGGGCGGGAGTGCCAATGAGCAGTTCTTC. This codes for CASSLGGSANEQFF. This chain links TRBV5-1 with TRBJ2-1; TRBD2 matches 7 bases. The CDR3 consists of 14 residues. V gave up 0 bases and J gave up 6 bases; unmatched junction bases: 3. The germline V gene encodes CDR1 SGHRS and CDR2 YFSETQ.